This is a list of T cell receptor beta chains from one sample in a study of blood T cell repertoires in COVID-19. Repertoires were generated with immunoSEQ multiplex PCR, while TCRdb's copy carries only in-frame clones and drops some. The sample includes hundreds of thousands of clones, 85% to 90% of them seen just once. Sequenced: PBMCs or T cells enriched from blood (not recorded which). These receptors all stem from a man aged 18 to 30 who had recovered from COVID-19. Each CDR3 is given with its conserved first and last residue.

v_call cdr3_aa
TRBV9 CASSTYGGDEAFF
TRBV19 CASSGLRGFSTDTQYF
TRBV5-1 CASSDGLSSYNEQFF
TRBV11-3 CASSPGAVGGRYTF
TRBV19 CASSSTGENGYTF
TRBV9 CASSEGQGASIEKLFF
TRBV5-6 CASSLLGVRSTDTQYF
TRBV24-1 CATSDAPHPGKAGNTIYF
TRBV12-2 CASRLEFFWTGSYNEQFF
TRBV30 CAWSGQESTEQFF
TRBV2 CARQDRGTYTQYF
TRBV6-5 CASTSTSGSSYEQYF
TRBV19 CATGTGNEQYF
TRBV10-3 CATLGDDTEAFF
TRBV24-1 CATSDSGGQGEAFF
TRBV2 CASSEASRLFNTEAFF
TRBV21-1 CASSKPRDRRKSGNTIYF
TRBV7-9 CASSPRGGMNTEAFF
TRBV6-5 CASSRGTPANYGYTF
TRBV5-1 CASGVDRTSTDTQYF
TRBV9 CASSVESQGQYEKLFF
TRBV15 CATHTGTTNTGELFF
TRBV7-9 CASRLSGSRHNEQFF
TRBV24-1 CATSGPGGRNLNEQFF
TRBV28 CASSFSSGSRETQYF
TRBV3-1/TRBV3-2 CASSPWTSSETQYF
TRBV5-8 CASSQRLAGKETQYF
TRBV5-5 CASSLLSGNSYEQYF
TRBV19 CASSIETSGSETQYF